The 22 T cell receptor beta chains presented below share a single source sample, sequenced in a study of blood T cell repertoires in COVID-19 (dated by TCRdb to 2018 to 2021). The library came from the immunoSEQ multiplex PCR assay. In TCRdb, the immuneACCESS table is reduced to in-frame sequences with V and J assigned. These tables do not hold every clone; where another copy was compared, an unresolved V gene accounts for under half, and the others remain unexplained. The sample table records about 400,000 clones; around 90% of these occur just once. Of the sample, approximately 2% falls within the top ten clones. Sequencing used PBMCs or T cells enriched from blood (not recorded which). These receptors were taken from a woman under 30 with acute COVID-19.

V and J are TRBV12-2 and TRBJ2-1; the table's D gene call, TRBD1, was not cross checked with the DNA. TRBV12-2 is assigned pseudogene status. CDR3 length equals 14 residues. The CDR3 is CASRLTGQFDEQFF. DNA for the CDR3: TGTGCAAGTCGCTTAACGGGACAGTTCGATGAGCAGTTCTTC.

V gene TRBV7-9 combines with J gene TRBJ2-1; D might be TRBD1 (6 bases). From germline, CDR1 is SEHNR and CDR2 FQNEAQ (reference sequence). CDR3 size: 17 residues. The V gene lost 5 bases and the J gene lost 0 bases, with 17 bases spanning the gap. CDR3 sequence (DNA): TGTGCCAGCAGCCAGGGACAACCGAGCTTCTCCTACAATGAGCAGTTCTTC. Its protein product is CASSQGQPSFSYNEQFF.

Of note for this clone: This may be a read error: a much more frequent sequence differs by one nucleotide. The chain combines TRBV2 with TRBJ2-1; D possibly corresponds to TRBD1 (5 bases). V was clipped by 3 bases and J by 6 bases, with 9 bases between them. This CDR3 has 13 amino acids. Per the germline V gene, CDR1 is SNHLY and CDR2 is FYNNEI. Here the CDR3 reads CASSEGPGNEQFF. CDR3 coding DNA: TGTGCCAGCAGTGAGGGGCCTGGCAATGAGCAGTTCTTC.

The V call is TRBV10-3, the J call TRBJ1-3; no clear D gene. Germline CDR1 is ENHRY and CDR2 is SYGVKD. With 0 bases removed from V and 0 bases from J, the gap between germline ends came to 3 bases. The CDR3 spans 14 residues. CDR3 DNA sequence: TGTGCCATCAGTGAGTCCTTCTCTGGAAACACCATATATTTT. Translated: CAISESFSGNTIYF.

The table lists this clone with a count of one. The chain employs TRBV4-3 and TRBJ1-1; D is unresolved. Trimming cost V 4 bases and J 0 bases, with 6 bases left between them. The CDR3 totals 13 residues. Germline assignment: CDR1 LGHNA and CDR2 YSLEER. Here the CDR3 reads CASSLGMNTEAFF. The CDR3 coding sequence is TGCGCCAGCAGCCTCGGTATGAACACTGAAGCTTTCTTT.

The chain recombines TRBV4-3 with TRBJ2-7; 9 bases are shared with TRBD1. Germline assignment: CDR1 LGHNA and CDR2 YSLEER. The V and J ends lost 4 bases and 0 bases, in that order; junction bases with no gene match: 7. CDR3 size: 16 residues. In nucleotides, the CDR3 is TGCGCCAGCAGCCGTACCTCGGGACAGGGCTCCTACGAGCAGTACTTC. Translation: CASSRTSGQGSYEQYF.

The chain employs TRBV30 and TRBJ1-5, with D possibly being TRBD1 (6 bases). CDR3 size: 12 residues. The germline gives CDR1 GTSNPN, CDR2 SVGIG (reference sequence). V was clipped by 6 bases and J by 5 bases, with 11 bases between them. The DNA for the CDR3 is TGTGCCTGTTCAGGGGTGGATCAGCCCCAGCATTTT. It specifies CACSGVDQPQHF.

The J gene is TRBJ2-2, the V gene TRBV9; D is possibly TRBD1 (5 bases). Germline V gene lookup returns CDR1 SGDLS and CDR2 YYNGEE. The CDR3 consists of 17 residues. The V gene lost 0 bases and the J gene lost 5 bases, with 17 bases spanning the gap. The CDR3 DNA follows: TGTGCCAGCAGCGTAGTTGGGGCGGAGAGAGGAACCGGGGAGCTGTTTTTT. It translates to CASSVVGAERGTGELFF.

The genes are TRBV5-1 and TRBJ2-1; 7 bases are shared with TRBD2. Germline CDR1 SGHRS, CDR2 YFSETQ. Germline trimming cut 6 bases from V and 0 bases from J; bases unmatched to any gene: 3. This CDR3 comprises 14 residues. The CDR3 DNA is TGCGCCAGCAAAGGCGGGAGCTCCTACAATGAGCAGTTCTTC. Its protein is CASKGGSSYNEQFF.

The J gene is TRBJ2-7, the V gene TRBV11-2; a weak D match, TRBD1 (5 bases). The V gene's germline CDR1 is SGHAT and CDR2 FQNNGV. Trimming stripped 6 bases from V and 4 bases from J, with 10 bases between. The length of the CDR3 is 12 residues. CDR3 sequence (DNA): TGTGCCAGCAGTGACAGAAATTACGAGCAGTACTTC. It codes for CASSDRNYEQYF.

This clone turned up a few times. The chain has TRBV18 and TRBJ1-1; D not resolved. V was clipped by 4 bases and J by 1 base, with 13 bases between them. Germline CDR1 and CDR2: KGHSH and LQKENI. This CDR3 contains 15 residues. CDR3 loop: CASSRGYTRNTEAFF. Here the CDR3 DNA reads TGTGCCAGCTCACGAGGTTATACCCGGAACACTGAAGCTTTCTTT.

The V gene is TRBV15, the J gene TRBJ1-1; D gene uncertain. The length of the CDR3 is 13 residues. CDR1 and CDR2 from the germline V gene are LNHNV and YYDKDF (reference sequence). V lost 5 bases, J lost 5 bases, and 12 bases lay in between. The CDR3 nucleotides are TGTGCCACCAGCTCCGGCCGGAGGACTGAAGCTTTCTTT. Translating gives CATSSGRRTEAFF. The entire variable domain, with the rest obtained from reference TRBV15 and TRBJ1-1, is as follows: DAMVIQNPRYQVTQFGKPVTLSCSQTLNHNVMYWYQQKSSQAPKLLFHYYDKDFNNEADTPDNFQSRRPNTSFCFLDIRSPGLGDTAMYLCATSSGRRTEAFFGQGTRLTVV.

This chain links TRBV5-1 with TRBJ2-1; D is perhaps TRBD2 (6 bases). The CDR3 totals 15 residues. CDR1 is SGHRS and CDR2 is YFSETQ in the germline V gene. Trimming pared 6 bases from V and 4 bases from J, leaving 17 bases between. CDR3 region: CASTDDGGVYNEQFF. The CDR3 DNA reads TGCGCCAGCACCGATGACGGCGGGGTGTACAATGAGCAGTTCTTC.

This chain joins TRBV29-1 and TRBJ2-1; the match to TRBD2 covers 8 bases. There are 16 residues in the CDR3. J lost 7 bases, V lost 6 bases, and 17 bases had no gene match. The germline V gene has CDR1 SQVTM and CDR2 ANQGSEA. The CDR3 nucleotides are TGCAGCGTCCCCTATATTGGATTAGCGGGAAATAATGAGCAGTTCTTC. It codes for CSVPYIGLAGNNEQFF.

The rearrangement uses TRBV14 and TRBJ1-2; perhaps TRBD1 as D (5 bases). V was clipped by 1 base and J by 6 bases, with 12 bases between them. The CDR3 length is 14 residues. The germline V gene has CDR1 SGHDN and CDR2 FVKESK. The CDR3 nucleotides are TGTGCCAGCAGCCAAGCGGTACAGGTTGATGGCTACACCTTC. Translated: CASSQAVQVDGYTF. The full variable domain, with the rest looked up from reference TRBV14 and TRBJ1-2, is EAGVTQFPSHSVIEKGQTVTLRCDPISGHDNLYWYRRVMGKEIKFLLHFVKESKQDESGMPNNRFLAERTGGTYSTLKVQPAELEDSGVYFCASSQAVQVDGYTFGSGTRLTVV.

The chain recombines TRBV11-2 with TRBJ2-7; D remains ambiguous. Germline V gene sequence: CDR1 SGHAT, CDR2 FQNNGV. V was trimmed by 8 bases and J by 7 bases, leaving 18 bases between them. CDR3 length equals 13 residues. In DNA, the CDR3 is TGTGCCAGCCGTATGTCTAACCTCTTAGAGCAGTACTTC. It translates to CASRMSNLLEQYF.

V usage is TRBV6-2 or TRBV6-3 and J usage is TRBJ2-7; 11 nucleotides agree with TRBD2. Losses at the gene ends were 6 bases for V and 7 bases for J; bases not matched to a gene: 8. Per germline, CDR1 MNHEY and CDR2 SVGEGT. The CDR3 has 14 residues. The CDR3: CASSPPGLAEEQYF. In DNA, the CDR3 is TGTGCCAGCAGCCCCCCGGGACTAGCGGAAGAGCAGTACTTC.

The genes are TRBV18 and TRBJ1-6; D might be TRBD1 (6 bases). This CDR3 region has 16 residues. Trimming stripped 3 bases from V and 5 bases from J, with 14 bases between. CDR1 is KGHSH, CDR2 LQKENI, per germline. In DNA, the CDR3 is TGTGCCAGCTCACCTGGTCCCGGGACACATAATTCACCCCTCCACTTT. Protein product: CASSPGPGTHNSPLHF.

This chain joins TRBV4-3 and TRBJ1-1; the match to TRBD1 covers 9 bases. Per germline, CDR1 LGHNA and CDR2 YSLEER. The CDR3 consists of 14 residues. V lost 5 bases, J lost 4 bases, and 5 bases stayed unmatched. The CDR3 DNA reads as TGCGCCAGCAGCTGGGGACAGGGTTCCACTGAAGCTTTCTTT. It encodes CASSWGQGSTEAFF.

The V and J genes are TRBV18 and TRBJ2-7; 11 positions agree with TRBD1. CDR1 is KGHSH, CDR2 LQKENI, per germline. The CDR3 is made up of 15 amino acids. The V and J ends lost 3 bases and 6 bases, in that order; junction bases with no gene match: 7. The DNA of the CDR3 is TGTGCCAGCTCACCGGGACAGGGGGTCCACTCCGAGCAGTACTTC. Translating gives CASSPGQGVHSEQYF.

The rearrangement uses TRBV6-5 and TRBJ1-6, with TRBD1 as a possible D gene (5 bases). Trimming left V 2 bases short and J 9 bases short, with 11 bases between. The CDR3 consists of 14 residues. Germline V gives CDR1 MNHEY, CDR2 SVGAGI. CDR3 loop: CASSYQGVASPLHF. The CDR3 region has the DNA TGTGCCAGCAGTTACCAAGGGGTTGCTTCACCCCTCCACTTT.

This chain links TRBV19 with TRBJ1-1; a weak D match, TRBD1 (6 bases). Germline CDR1 LNHDA, CDR2 SQIVND (reference sequence). The length of the CDR3 is 13 residues. The V end lost 3 bases, the J end lost 8 bases, and 13 bases lay between the germline ends. The CDR3 region has the DNA TGTGCCAGTAGTATTTTAGGGGGGGGAGAAGCTTTCTTT. Encoded protein: CASSILGGGEAFF. The full variable domain, in which reference TRBV19 and TRBJ1-1 provide the parts outside the CDR3, is DGGITQSPKYLFRKEGQNVTLSCEQNLNHDAMYWYRQDPGQGLRLIYYSQIVNDFQKGDIAEGYSVSREKKESFPLTVTSAQKNPTAFYLCASSILGGGEAFFGQGTRLTVV.